The 8 T cell receptor beta chains below come from one sample, sequenced in a study of neoadjuvant nivolumab and ipilimumab in lung cancer. TCRdb's copy holds only in-frame clones and misses some; the assay was immunoSEQ multiplex PCR. The data show about 9,000 clones, about 87% seen once. The specimen comprised tumor tissue, sampled after neoadjuvant nivolumab, alone or with ipilimumab, at or shortly before surgery. These receptors all come from an adult with non-small cell lung cancer.

The chain is built from TRBV27 and TRBJ2-3; D gene ambiguous. V lost 6 bases and J 9 bases, leaving 13 bases between the germline ends. This CDR3 comprises 12 residues. The germline gives CDR1 MNHEY, CDR2 SMNVEV (reference sequence). Here the CDR3 reads CASRARMDTQYF. The CDR3 DNA sequence: TGTGCCAGCAGAGCCCGAATGGACACGCAGTATTTT.

This clone turned up a few times. The V gene is TRBV19, the J gene TRBJ1-2; 8 bases fit TRBD1. The CDR3 sequence is 15 residues long. The germline gives CDR1 LNHDA, CDR2 SQIVND (reference sequence). J gave up 4 bases and V 6 bases, and 10 bases lay outside the gene matches. CDR3 in DNA: TGTGCCAGTAGCCACAGAGGCAGGGGGCTCTATGGCTACACCTTC. Protein product: CASSHRGRGLYGYTF.

The chain recombines TRBV14 with TRBJ1-1; D ambiguous. This CDR3 comprises 14 residues. The V end lost 3 bases, the J end lost 4 bases, and 12 bases lay between the germline ends. Germline CDR1 and CDR2: SGHDN and FVKESK. Here the CDR3 DNA reads TGTGCCAGCAGCCACGGATGGGTGGGCACTGAAGCTTTCTTT. It specifies CASSHGWVGTEAFF.

The rearrangement joins TRBV6-1 to TRBJ1-5, with unresolved D. V gave up 7 bases and J gave up 1 base, with 11 bases separating them. Per the germline V gene, CDR1 is MNHNS and CDR2 is SASEGT. The CDR3 consists of 14 residues. CDR3 amino acids: CASKIGGSNQPQHF. CDR3 nucleotides: TGTGCCAGCAAGATCGGCGGAAGCAATCAGCCCCAGCATTTT.

The rearrangement uses TRBV5-4 and TRBJ2-1, with D possibly TRBD1 on 6 matching bases. The length of the CDR3 is 13 residues. Between the trimmed V and J ends, which lost 0 bases and 6 bases, there was a span of 7 bases. Germline CDR1 is SGHNT and CDR2 is YYREEE (reference sequence). Here the CDR3 DNA reads TGTGCCAGCAGCTTGGGACAGGCCAATGAGCAGTTCTTC. It translates to CASSLGQANEQFF.

In nucleotides, the CDR3 is TGTGCCAGCAGCCAAGAGAGGACAGGGGGCGGCTACACCTTC. It yields the protein CASSQERTGGGYTF. The chain couples TRBV4-2 to TRBJ1-2; 11 bases map to TRBD1. The germline gives CDR1 LGHNA, CDR2 YNFKEQ. CDR3 length: 14 amino acids. V trimming: 0 bases; J trimming: 8 bases; junction bases outside the gene matches: 2.

This clone was seen just once. A junction end diverges from the germline sequence, so it may reflect a read error. The chain employs TRBV2 and TRBJ2-7; 10 bases fit TRBD2. The CDR3 has 17 amino acids. The V gene's germline CDR1 is SNHLY and CDR2 FYNNEI. Written as DNA, the CDR3 is TGTGCCAGCAGAGAAGGTACAAGCGGGAGGGCCATCTACGAGCAGTACTTC. It codes for CASREGTSGRAIYEQYF.

The chain links TRBV18 to TRBJ1-3, with D perhaps TRBD1 (5 bases). Between the trimmed V and J ends, which lost 2 bases and 2 bases, there was a span of 7 bases. CDR3 length: 14 residues. Germline values: CDR1 KGHSH, CDR2 LQKENI. The CDR3 DNA reads TGTGCCAGCTCACCATGGGGGACTGGAAACACCATATATTTT. Its translation: CASSPWGTGNTIYF.